The subject of this entry is one TCR beta chain. This specimen comes from a study of blood T cell repertoires in COVID-19. Per the authors' pipeline: How many nucleated cells were present was estimated from reference gene primer amplification. This table comes from immunoSEQ multiplex PCR, and its TCRdb copy is limited to in-frame clones, with some not included. D and trimming come from the DNA, and the V and J calls and clone size come from that table. This repertoire shows around 300,000 clones, roughly 90% found once; its top ten account for less than 2.5%. CDR3 size: 12 residues. The V gene end was trimmed by 7 bases and the J gene end by 4 bases; junction bases not matched to a gene: 2. Germline loops: CDR1 MDHEN, CDR2 SYDVKM.

Source material: peripheral blood. The rearrangement links TRBV28 to TRBJ1-1; 8 nucleotides match TRBD1. This sequence was found in a man aged 18 to 35 with active or convalescent COVID-19. DNA for the CDR3: TGTGCCAGCACCGGACAGGGCACTGAAGCTTTCTTT. Translating it yields CASTGQGTEAFF.